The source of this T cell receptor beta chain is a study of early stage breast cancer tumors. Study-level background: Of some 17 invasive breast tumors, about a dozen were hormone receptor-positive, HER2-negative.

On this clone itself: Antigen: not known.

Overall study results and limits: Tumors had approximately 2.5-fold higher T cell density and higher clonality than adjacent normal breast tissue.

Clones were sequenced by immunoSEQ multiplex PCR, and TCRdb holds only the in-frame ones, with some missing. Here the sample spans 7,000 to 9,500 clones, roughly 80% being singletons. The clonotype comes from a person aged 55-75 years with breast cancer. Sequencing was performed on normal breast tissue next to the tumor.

This CDR3 reads CASSQPLGLAGKYNEQFF. For the CDR3, the DNA is TGCGCCAGCAGCCAGCCTTTGGGGCTAGCGGGAAAATACAATGAGCAGTTCTTC. This sequence joins TRBV4-1 and TRBJ2-1, with 9 bases aligning to TRBD2. V lost 3 bases, J lost 4 bases, and 13 bases stayed unmatched. CDR1 and CDR2 (germline): MGHRA, YSYEKL. This CDR3 is 18 amino acids long.